Presented here are 14 T cell receptor beta chains from one specimen sequenced in a study of CXCR3-negative and CXCR3-positive naive CD8 T cells. UMI-labeled 5' RACE TRB cDNA libraries were prepared from the cells. Reprocessing the 5' RACE reads, TCRdb reports a single entry for every CDR3 protein and omits DNA. This table lists around 140,000 distinct CDR3 sequences. Sequenced input: naive CXCR3- CD8+ T cells from blood. This sample's subset: CD45RO-CCR7+CD27+CD95- naive CD8+ T cells lacking CXCR3 (TNR3-). These receptor sequences come from a human donor in good health. Some clones in this sample may be carry-over from other donors' samples.

The V gene is TRBV7-9, the J gene TRBJ2-7; TCRdb outputs TRBD2, but without DNA this stays unchecked. This CDR3 contains 16 residues. Per germline, CDR1 SEHNR and CDR2 FQNEAQ (reference sequence). The CDR3 here is CASSLTGTSHFYEQYF.

CDR3 in amino acids: CASSYMNTGELFF. The rearrangement joins TRBV6-5 to TRBJ2-2. CDR3 length: 13 residues. Germline-derived CDR1 and CDR2 are MNHEY and SVGAGI.

The chain has TRBV5-5 and TRBJ2-7; TCRdb's assignment of TRBD1 cannot be checked, as there is no DNA. Germline V gene sequence: CDR1 SGHKS, CDR2 YYEKEE (reference sequence). This CDR3 has 15 amino acids. CDR3 region: CASSVPGAADYEQYF.

The chain couples TRBV29-1 to TRBJ2-3; TCRdb's D gene call, TRBD1, goes unchecked for lack of DNA. The length of the CDR3 is 12 residues. Germline loops: CDR1 SQVTM, CDR2 ANQGSEA. The CDR3 loop reads CSGRGHQHTQYF.

V usage is TRBV28 and J usage is TRBJ1-1; the D gene TCRdb calls, TRBD1, cannot be checked with no DNA. Germline V gene lookup returns CDR1 MDHEN and CDR2 SYDVKM. The CDR3 is 17 amino acids. The CDR3 protein is CASSPPSRQNPNTEAFF.

The chain carries TRBV7-9 and TRBJ1-1; TCRdb selects TRBD1, and the lack of DNA leaves this call unchecked. The CDR3 consists of 16 residues. The germline gives CDR1 SEHNR, CDR2 FQNEAQ (reference sequence). The CDR3 sequence: CASSSTRHGVYAEAFF.

The chain is built from TRBV7-2 and TRBJ2-4. This CDR3 is built from 12 residues. Germline-derived CDR1 and CDR2 are SGHTA and FQGNSA. This CDR3 reads CASSFGLLIQYF.

The rearrangement uses TRBV24-1 and TRBJ2-5; there is no DNA to check the TCRdb D call of TRBD1. This CDR3 contains 16 residues. Per the germline V gene, CDR1 is KGHDR and CDR2 is SFDVKD. The CDR3 sequence is CATSDFRTGVRETQYF.

The chain is built from TRBV28 and TRBJ1-1. Germline V gene sequence: CDR1 MDHEN, CDR2 SYDVKM. The CDR3 spans 15 residues. CDR3 region: CASLKTKMPNTEAFF. The full variable domain, its missing parts supplied by reference TRBV28 and TRBJ1-1, is DVKVTQSSRYLVKRTGEKVFLECVQDMDHENMFWYRQDPGLGLRLIYFSYDVKMKEKGDIPEGYSVSREKKERFSLILESASTNQTSMYLCASLKTKMPNTEAFFGQGTRLTVV.

This chain connects TRBV29-1 to TRBJ2-7; TCRdb's assignment of TRBD1 cannot be checked, as there is no DNA. Germline assignment: CDR1 SQVTM and CDR2 ANQGSEA. This CDR3 has 14 amino acids. CDR3 in amino acids: CSVEAGQGIYEQYF.

The chain carries TRBV19 and TRBJ2-1; TCRdb outputs TRBD1, but without DNA this stays unchecked. CDR1 and CDR2 (germline): LNHDA, SQIVND (reference sequence). CDR3 size: 12 residues. The CDR3 loop is CATLDSYNEQFF.

The chain uses TRBV6-1 and TRBJ2-1; the D call of TRBD1 rests on TCRdb alone, since no DNA is present to check it. The CDR3 sequence is 16 residues long. Germline-derived CDR1 and CDR2 are MNHNS and SASEGT. The CDR3 spells CASSEFAGGLDNEQFF.

The chain links TRBV5-1 to TRBJ2-3; TCRdb names TRBD1, which stays unverified in the absence of DNA. In germline, CDR1 is SGHRS, CDR2 YFSETQ. CDR3 size: 16 residues. The CDR3 protein is CASSLVDRVGTDTQYF.

V gene TRBV7-2 combines with J gene TRBJ2-7; the TCRdb D gene call, TRBD2, has no DNA to confirm it. The CDR3 runs 14 residues. From germline, CDR1 is SGHTA and CDR2 FQGNSA. This chain's CDR3 is CASSPGGHAYEQYF.